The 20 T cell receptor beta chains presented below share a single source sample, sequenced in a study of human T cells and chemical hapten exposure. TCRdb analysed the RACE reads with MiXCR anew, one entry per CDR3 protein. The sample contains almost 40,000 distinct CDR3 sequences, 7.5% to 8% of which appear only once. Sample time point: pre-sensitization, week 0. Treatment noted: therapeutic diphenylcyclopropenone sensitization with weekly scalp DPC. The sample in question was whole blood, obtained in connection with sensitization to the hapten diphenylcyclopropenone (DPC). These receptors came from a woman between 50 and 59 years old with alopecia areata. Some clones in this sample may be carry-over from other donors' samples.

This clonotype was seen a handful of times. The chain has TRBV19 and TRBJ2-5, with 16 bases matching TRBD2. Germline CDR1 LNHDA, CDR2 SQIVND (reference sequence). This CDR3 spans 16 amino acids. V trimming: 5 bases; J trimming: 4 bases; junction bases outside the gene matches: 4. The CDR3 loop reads CASSAGTSGRGETQYF. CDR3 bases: TGTGCCAGTAGTGCTGGGACTAGCGGGAGGGGAGAGACCCAGTACTTC.

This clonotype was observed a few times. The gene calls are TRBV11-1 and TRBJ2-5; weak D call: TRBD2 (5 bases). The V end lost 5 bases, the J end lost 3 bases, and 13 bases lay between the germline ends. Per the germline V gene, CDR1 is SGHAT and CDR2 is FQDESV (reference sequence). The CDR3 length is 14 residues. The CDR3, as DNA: TGTGCCAGCAGCCCGGGATTCGACAAAGAGACCCAGTACTTC. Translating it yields CASSPGFDKETQYF.

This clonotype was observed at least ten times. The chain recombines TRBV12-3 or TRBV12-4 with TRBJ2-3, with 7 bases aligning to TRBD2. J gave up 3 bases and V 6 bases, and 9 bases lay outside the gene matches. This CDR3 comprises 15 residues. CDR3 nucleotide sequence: TGTGCCAGCAGGGCGCGGGGAGGGTTGACAGATACGCAGTATTTT. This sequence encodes CASRARGGLTDTQYF.

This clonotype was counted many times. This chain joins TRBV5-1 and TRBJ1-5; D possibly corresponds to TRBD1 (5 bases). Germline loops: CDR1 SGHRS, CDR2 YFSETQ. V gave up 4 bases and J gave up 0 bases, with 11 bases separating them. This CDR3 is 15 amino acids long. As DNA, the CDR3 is TGCGCCAGCAGCAAGGACGGGGGTAGCAATCAGCCCCAGCATTTT. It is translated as CASSKDGGSNQPQHF.

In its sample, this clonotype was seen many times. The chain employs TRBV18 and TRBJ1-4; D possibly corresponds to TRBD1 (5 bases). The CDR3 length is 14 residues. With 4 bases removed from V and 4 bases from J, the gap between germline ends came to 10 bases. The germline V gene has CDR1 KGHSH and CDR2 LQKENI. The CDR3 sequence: CASSRGSLNEKLFF. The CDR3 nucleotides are TGTGCCAGCTCACGGGGGAGTCTTAATGAAAAACTGTTTTTT.

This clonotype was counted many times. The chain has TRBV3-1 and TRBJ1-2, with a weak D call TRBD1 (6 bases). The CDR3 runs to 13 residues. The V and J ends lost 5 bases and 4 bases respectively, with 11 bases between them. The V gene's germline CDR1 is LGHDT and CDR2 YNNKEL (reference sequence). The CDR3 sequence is CASSLRQAYGYTF. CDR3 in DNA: TGTGCCAGCAGCTTGCGACAGGCCTATGGCTACACCTTC.

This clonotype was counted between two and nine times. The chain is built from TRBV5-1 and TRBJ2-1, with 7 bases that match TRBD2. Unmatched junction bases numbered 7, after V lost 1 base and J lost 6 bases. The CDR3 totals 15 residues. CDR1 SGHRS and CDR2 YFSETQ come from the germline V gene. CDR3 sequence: CASSLFQREGNEQFF. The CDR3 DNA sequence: TGCGCCAGCAGCTTGTTCCAGCGGGAAGGCAATGAGCAGTTCTTC.

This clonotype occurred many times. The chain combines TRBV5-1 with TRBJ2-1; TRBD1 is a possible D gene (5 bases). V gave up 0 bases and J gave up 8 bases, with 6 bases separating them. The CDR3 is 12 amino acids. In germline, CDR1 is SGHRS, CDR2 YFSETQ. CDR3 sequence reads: CASSLARDEQFF. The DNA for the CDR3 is TGCGCCAGCAGCTTGGCCAGGGATGAGCAGTTCTTC.

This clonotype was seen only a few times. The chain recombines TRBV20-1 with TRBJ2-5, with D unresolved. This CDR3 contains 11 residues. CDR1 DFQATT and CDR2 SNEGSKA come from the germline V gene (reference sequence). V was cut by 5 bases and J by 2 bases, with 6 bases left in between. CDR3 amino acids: CSARRQETQYF. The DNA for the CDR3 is TGCAGTGCTCGAAGGCAAGAGACCCAGTACTTC.

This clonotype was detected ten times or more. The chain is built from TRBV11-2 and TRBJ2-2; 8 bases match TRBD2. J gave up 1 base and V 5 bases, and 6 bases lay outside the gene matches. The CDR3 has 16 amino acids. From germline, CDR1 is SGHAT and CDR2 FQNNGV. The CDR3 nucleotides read TGTGCCAGCAGCCACAGACTAGCGAAGAACACCGGGGAGCTGTTTTTT. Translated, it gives CASSHRLAKNTGELFF.

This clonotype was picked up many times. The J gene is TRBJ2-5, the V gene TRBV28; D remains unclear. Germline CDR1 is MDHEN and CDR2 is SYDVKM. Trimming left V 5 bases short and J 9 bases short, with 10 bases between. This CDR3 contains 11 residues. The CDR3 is CASSTTRPQYF. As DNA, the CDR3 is TGTGCCAGCAGTACGACAAGGCCCCAGTACTTC.

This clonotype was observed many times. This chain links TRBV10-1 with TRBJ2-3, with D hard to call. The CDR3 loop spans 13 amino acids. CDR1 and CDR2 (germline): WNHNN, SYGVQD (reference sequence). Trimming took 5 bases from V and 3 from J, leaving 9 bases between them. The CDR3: CASSHGRTDTQYF. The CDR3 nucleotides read TGCGCCAGCAGTCATGGACGGACAGATACGCAGTATTTT.

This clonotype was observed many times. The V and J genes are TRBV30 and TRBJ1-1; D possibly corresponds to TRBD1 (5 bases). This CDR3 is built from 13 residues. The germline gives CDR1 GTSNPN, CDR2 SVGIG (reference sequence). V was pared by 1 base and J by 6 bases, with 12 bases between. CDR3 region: CAWSARQSAEAFF. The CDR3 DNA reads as TGTGCCTGGAGTGCCAGACAGAGCGCTGAAGCTTTCTTT.

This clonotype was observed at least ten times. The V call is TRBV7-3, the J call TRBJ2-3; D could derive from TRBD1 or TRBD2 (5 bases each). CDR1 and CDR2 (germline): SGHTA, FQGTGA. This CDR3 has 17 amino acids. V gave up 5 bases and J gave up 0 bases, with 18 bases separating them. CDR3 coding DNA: TGTGCCAGCAGCCCCCAAGGGTCCGGGGCTAGCACAGATACGCAGTATTTT. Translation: CASSPQGSGASTDTQYF.

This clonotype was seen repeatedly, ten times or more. Here the CDR3 reads CSAPPRTSGYNEQFF. The CDR3 DNA sequence: TGCAGTGCTCCACCTCGGACTAGCGGTTACAATGAGCAGTTCTTC. The V gene is TRBV20-1, the J gene TRBJ2-1; 10 positions match TRBD2. CDR1 and CDR2 (germline): DFQATT, SNEGSKA (reference sequence). V shed 5 bases, J shed 4 bases, and the junction held 8 bases outside the gene matches. This CDR3 contains 15 residues.

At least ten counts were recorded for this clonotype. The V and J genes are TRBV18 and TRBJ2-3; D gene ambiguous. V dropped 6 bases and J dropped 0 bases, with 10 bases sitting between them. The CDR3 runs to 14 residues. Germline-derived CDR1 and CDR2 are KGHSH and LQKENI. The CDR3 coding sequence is TGTGCCAGCTCGTTTGACGGTAGCACAGATACGCAGTATTTT. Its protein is CASSFDGSTDTQYF.

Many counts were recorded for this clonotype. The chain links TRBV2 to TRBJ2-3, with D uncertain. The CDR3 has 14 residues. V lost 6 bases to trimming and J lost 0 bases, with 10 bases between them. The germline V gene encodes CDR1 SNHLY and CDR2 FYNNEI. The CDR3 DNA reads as TGTGCCAGCAGCATGGGTGGGAGCACAGATACGCAGTATTTT. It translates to CASSMGGSTDTQYF.

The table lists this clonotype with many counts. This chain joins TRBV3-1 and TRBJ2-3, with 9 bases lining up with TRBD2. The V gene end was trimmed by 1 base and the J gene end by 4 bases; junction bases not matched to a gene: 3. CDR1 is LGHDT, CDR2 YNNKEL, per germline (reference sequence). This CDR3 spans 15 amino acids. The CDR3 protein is CASSQVSGSADTQYF. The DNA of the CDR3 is TGTGCCAGCAGCCAAGTTAGCGGGAGTGCAGATACGCAGTATTTT.

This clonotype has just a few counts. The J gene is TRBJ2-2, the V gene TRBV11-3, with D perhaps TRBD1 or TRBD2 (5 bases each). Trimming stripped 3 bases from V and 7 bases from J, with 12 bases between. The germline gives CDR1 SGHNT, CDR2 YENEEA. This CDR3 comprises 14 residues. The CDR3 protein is CASSLGQGDGELFF. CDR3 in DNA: TGTGCCAGCAGCTTGGGCCAGGGAGACGGGGAGCTGTTTTTT. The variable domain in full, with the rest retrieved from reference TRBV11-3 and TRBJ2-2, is EAGVVQSPRYKIIEKKQPVAFWCNPISGHNTLYWYLQNLGQGPELLIRYENEEAVDDSQLPKDRFSAERLKGVDSTLKIQPAELGDSAVYLCASSLGQGDGELFFGEGSRLTVL.

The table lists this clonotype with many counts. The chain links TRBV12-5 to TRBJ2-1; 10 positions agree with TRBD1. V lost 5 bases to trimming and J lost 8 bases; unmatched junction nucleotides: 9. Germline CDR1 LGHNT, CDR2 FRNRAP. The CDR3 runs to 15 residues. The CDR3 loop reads CASGATGGANDEQFF. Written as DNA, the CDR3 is TGTGCTAGTGGTGCGACAGGGGGCGCGAACGATGAGCAGTTCTTC.